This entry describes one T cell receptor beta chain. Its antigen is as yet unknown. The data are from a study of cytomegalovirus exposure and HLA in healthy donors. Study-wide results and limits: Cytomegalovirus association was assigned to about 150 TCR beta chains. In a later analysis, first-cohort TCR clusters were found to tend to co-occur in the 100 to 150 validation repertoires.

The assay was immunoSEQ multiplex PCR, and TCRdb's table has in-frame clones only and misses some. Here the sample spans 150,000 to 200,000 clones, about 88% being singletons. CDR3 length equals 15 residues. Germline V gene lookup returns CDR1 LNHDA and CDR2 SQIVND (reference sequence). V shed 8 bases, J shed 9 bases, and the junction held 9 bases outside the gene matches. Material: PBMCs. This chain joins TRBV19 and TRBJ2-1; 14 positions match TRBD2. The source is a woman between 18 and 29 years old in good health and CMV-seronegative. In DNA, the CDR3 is TGTGCCAGTGGTAGCAGACTAGCGGGAGGGCCTGAGCAGTTCTTC. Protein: CASGSRLAGGPEQFF.